These 20 T cell receptor beta chains were sequenced from one sample in a study of blood T cell repertoires in COVID-19. Produced via immunoSEQ multiplex PCR; TCRdb's table is partial and in-frame only. The sample contains roughly 400,000 clones, 80% to 90% of which appear only once. The sequencing input was PBMCs or T cells enriched from blood (not recorded which). The receptor source for this set is a man aged 25-45 years who had recovered from COVID-19.

This clone came up once. CDR3 loop: CASSEGSSPAYGYTF. For the CDR3, the DNA is TGTGCCAGCAGTGAAGGGTCCTCCCCCGCGTATGGCTACACCTTC. The gene calls are TRBV2 and TRBJ1-2; unclear D gene. The V gene's germline CDR1 is SNHLY and CDR2 FYNNEI. The CDR3 consists of 15 residues. The ends were cut back, 1 base at V and 5 bases at J, with 14 bases in the middle. Full variable domain (remainder filled in from reference TRBV2 and TRBJ1-2): EPEVTQTPSHQVTQMGQEVILRCVPISNHLYFYWYRQILGQKVEFLVSFYNNEISEKSEIFDDQFSVERPDGSNFTLKIRSTKLEDSAMYFCASSEGSSPAYGYTFGSGTRLTVV.

The chain carries TRBV5-6 and TRBJ1-5; TRBD1 might be the D (5 bases). The CDR3 loop spans 16 amino acids. Deletions cut 1 base from V and 3 bases from J, with 14 bases between. Per the germline V gene, CDR1 is SGHDT and CDR2 is YYEEEE. The CDR3 sequence is CASSLFGGGDNQPQHF. As DNA, the CDR3 is TGTGCCAGCAGCTTGTTCGGGGGAGGCGACAATCAGCCCCAGCATTTT.

The chain carries TRBV25-1 and TRBJ2-1, with 11 bases fitting TRBD2. J gave up 3 bases and V 4 bases, and 8 bases lay outside the gene matches. This CDR3 spans 17 amino acids. Germline CDR1 MGHDK, CDR2 SYGVNS. CDR3 coding DNA: TGTGCCAGCAGTGCACACGGGACTAGCGGTATCTACAATGAGCAGTTCTTC. It codes for CASSAHGTSGIYNEQFF.

Only one count was recorded for this clone. The chain is built from TRBV18 and TRBJ1-3; D unresolved. Germline V gene sequence: CDR1 KGHSH, CDR2 LQKENI. The V gene lost 3 bases and the J gene lost 3 bases, with 18 bases spanning the gap. This CDR3 contains 17 residues. The DNA of the CDR3 is TGTGCCAGCTCACCCACCGCCCAGGCTTTAGGTGGAAACACCATATATTTT. It codes for CASSPTAQALGGNTIYF. Combining the CDR3 with reference TRBV18 and TRBJ1-3 gives the whole variable domain NAGVMQNPRHLVRRRGQEARLRCSPMKGHSHVYWYRQLPEEGLKFMVYLQKENIIDESGMPKERFSAEFPKEGPSILRIQQVVRGDSAAYFCASSPTAQALGGNTIYFGEGSWLTVV.

J is TRBJ2-3 and V is TRBV7-9, with 7 nucleotides matching TRBD2. Germline V gene sequence: CDR1 SEHNR, CDR2 FQNEAQ (reference sequence). V shed 0 bases, J shed 4 bases, and the junction held 7 bases outside the gene matches. The CDR3 consists of 16 residues. For the CDR3, the DNA is TGTGCCAGCAGCTTAGCGCTGGGGGGGAGTGCAGATACGCAGTATTTT. This sequence encodes CASSLALGGSADTQYF. The full variable domain, rest sourced from reference TRBV7-9 and TRBJ2-3, is DTGVSQNPRHKITKRGQNVTFRCDPISEHNRLYWYRQTLGQGPEFLTYFQNEAQLEKSRLLSDRFSAERPKGSFSTLEIQRTEQGDSAMYLCASSLALGGSADTQYFGPGTRLTVL.

The rearrangement uses TRBV19 and TRBJ2-6; maybe TRBD2 (6 bases). Germline CDR1 and CDR2: LNHDA and SQIVND (reference sequence). V gave up 3 bases and J gave up 2 bases, with 17 bases separating them. This CDR3 comprises 18 residues. In DNA form, the CDR3 reads TGTGCCAGTAGTATGCGGGGAATTCATAGCGCTGGGGCCAACGTCCTGACTTTC. Amino acids: CASSMRGIHSAGANVLTF.

The genes are TRBV14 and TRBJ2-1, with 12 bases lining up with TRBD2. The germline V gene has CDR1 SGHDN and CDR2 FVKESK. This CDR3 is built from 15 residues. Unmatched junction bases numbered 7, after V lost 4 bases and J lost 9 bases. CDR3 bases: TGTGCCAGCAGCCCGACTAGCGGGAGCTTGGCTGAGCAGTTCTTC. It codes for CASSPTSGSLAEQFF.

The chain carries TRBV9 and TRBJ2-1; D is ambiguous. CDR3 length equals 14 residues. V was clipped by 3 bases and J by 8 bases, with 15 bases between them. CDR1 SGDLS and CDR2 YYNGEE come from the germline V gene. This CDR3 reads CASSGPPSEDEQFF. CDR3 sequence (DNA): TGTGCCAGCAGCGGGCCCCCTTCCGAGGATGAGCAGTTCTTC.

The chain has TRBV6-5 and TRBJ1-1; D ambiguous. Trimming left V 0 bases short and J 4 bases short, with 12 bases between. The CDR3 sequence is 15 residues long. Germline V gives CDR1 MNHEY, CDR2 SVGAGI. CDR3 region: CASSYSRGRATEAFF. The DNA for the CDR3 is TGTGCCAGCAGTTACTCGAGAGGGCGAGCCACTGAAGCTTTCTTT.

This clone was found many times. The chain has TRBV6-1 and TRBJ2-7; no firm D call. Germline-derived CDR1 and CDR2 are MNHNS and SASEGT. The V and J ends lost 3 bases and 2 bases respectively, with 20 bases between them. The CDR3 runs to 17 residues. CDR3 DNA: TGTGCCAGCAGTGATCTTAGCACCCGAGATACTGCCTACGAGCAGTACTTC. The encoded protein is CASSDLSTRDTAYEQYF.

DNA of the CDR3: TGTGCCCTAGGGACAGGGCCTGAAGCTTTCTTT. Protein sequence: CALGTGPEAFF. The rearrangement links TRBV30 to TRBJ1-1, with 9 bases that match TRBD1. With V trimmed by 8 bases and J by 6 bases, 4 bases remained unmatched. The CDR3 sequence is 11 residues long. The germline gives CDR1 GTSNPN, CDR2 SVGIG (reference sequence). The whole variable domain, filled in from reference TRBV30 and TRBJ1-1, reads SQTIHQWPATLVQPVGSPLSLECTVEGTSNPNLYWYRQAAGRGLQLLFYSVGIGQISSEVPQNLSASRPQDRQFILSSKKLLLSDSGFYLCALGTGPEAFFGQGTRLTVV.

The rearrangement uses TRBV7-9 and TRBJ1-5; TRBD1 aligns across 7 bases. Trimming at V came to 5 bases and at J to 3 bases, leaving 10 bases not matched to a gene. Germline loops: CDR1 SEHNR, CDR2 FQNEAQ (reference sequence). This CDR3 has 16 residues. CDR3 sequence (DNA): TGTGCCAGCAGCCGAGCGACAGGGAACCCCAATCAGCCCCAGCATTTT. Its protein product is CASSRATGNPNQPQHF. Looking up the rest from reference TRBV7-9 and TRBJ1-5 gives the full variable domain: DTGVSQNPRHKITKRGQNVTFRCDPISEHNRLYWYRQTLGQGPEFLTYFQNEAQLEKSRLLSDRFSAERPKGSFSTLEIQRTEQGDSAMYLCASSRATGNPNQPQHFGDGTRLSIL.

This chain connects TRBV7-9 to TRBJ2-1; D is perhaps TRBD2 (5 bases). This CDR3 contains 13 residues. Germline V gene sequence: CDR1 SEHNR, CDR2 FQNEAQ (reference sequence). Trimming took off 5 bases at V and 5 bases at J, with 10 bases between the two ends. CDR3: CASSPKLDNEQFF. The CDR3 coding sequence is TGTGCCAGCAGCCCCAAACTAGACAATGAGCAGTTCTTC.

This chain connects TRBV28 to TRBJ2-7; 9 bases map to TRBD2. Per germline, CDR1 MDHEN and CDR2 SYDVKM. After removal of 7 bases from V and 1 base from J, the junction contained 8 bases not matched to a gene. The length of the CDR3 is 15 residues. The CDR3 loop reads CASTPSGRWSYEQYF. CDR3 nucleotide sequence: TGTGCCAGCACCCCGAGCGGGAGGTGGTCCTACGAGCAGTACTTC. The variable domain in full, completed from reference TRBV28 and TRBJ2-7, reads DVKVTQSSRYLVKRTGEKVFLECVQDMDHENMFWYRQDPGLGLRLIYFSYDVKMKEKGDIPEGYSVSREKKERFSLILESASTNQTSMYLCASTPSGRWSYEQYFGPGTRLTVT.

The rearrangement joins TRBV18 to TRBJ2-7; D may be TRBD1 (6 bases). V dropped 6 bases and J dropped 3 bases, with 12 bases sitting between them. Germline CDR1 and CDR2: KGHSH and LQKENI. The length of the CDR3 is 13 residues. CDR3 sequence reads: CASSGTNYYEQYF. The DNA for the CDR3 is TGTGCCAGCTCCGGGACAAATTACTACGAGCAGTACTTC.

The rearrangement uses TRBV5-1 and TRBJ2-3; the match to TRBD1 covers 7 bases. This CDR3 has 14 residues. CDR1 is SGHRS and CDR2 is YFSETQ in the germline V gene. Trimming took 2 bases from V and 4 from J; bases not matched to a gene: 4. CDR3 coding DNA: TGCGCCAGCAGCTTAGGGACAGTGTCAGATACGCAGTATTTT. As protein: CASSLGTVSDTQYF.

This chain connects TRBV27 to TRBJ1-2, with a possible D match to TRBD1 (5 bases). Trimming removed 3 bases from V and 6 bases from J, with 11 bases in between. The CDR3 loop spans 13 amino acids. Germline lookup yields CDR1 MNHEY and CDR2 SMNVEV (reference sequence). CDR3 nucleotide sequence: TGTGCCAGCAGTTTCGGGCGGGGGGATGGCTACACCTTC. Amino acids: CASSFGRGDGYTF.

This sequence joins TRBV18 and TRBJ1-2; TRBD1 matches 11 bases. V gave up 0 bases and J gave up 8 bases; unmatched junction bases: 5. This CDR3 has 15 amino acids. Germline CDR1 KGHSH, CDR2 LQKENI. CDR3 DNA sequence: TGTGCCAGCTCACCACCTAGGACAGGGGGCCGAGGCTACACCTTC. Translation: CASSPPRTGGRGYTF.

The rearrangement links TRBV5-1 to TRBJ2-7; TRBD1 might be the D (6 bases). Germline V lookup: CDR1 SGHRS, CDR2 YFSETQ. This CDR3 is built from 14 residues. The V end was cut by 0 bases, the J end by 2 bases, with 9 bases between. CDR3 loop: CASSLGGQPYEQYF. CDR3 bases: TGCGCCAGCAGCTTGGGAGGACAGCCCTACGAGCAGTACTTC.

This rearrangement joins TRBV23-1 to TRBJ1-1; maybe TRBD1 (6 bases). TRBV23-1 is annotated as an ORF whose role is uncertain. Trimming shortened V by 11 bases and J by 3 bases, and 16 bases separated the two germline ends. This CDR3 contains 13 residues. Here the CDR3 reads CAGGGRAYTEAFF. CDR3 bases: TGCGCCGGGGGGGGCCGGGCGTACACTGAAGCTTTCTTT.